These T cell receptor beta chains were read from a single sample in a study of early T cells in non-severe SARS-CoV-2 infection. Each CDR3 protein is one row after TCRdb ran MiXCR on the 5' RACE reads. The profile covers around 82,000 distinct CDR3 sequences, with around 11% appearing a single time and 4.7% taken by the ten largest. The sequencing input was whole blood. These receptors originate from an adult who was a healthcare worker with PCR-confirmed SARS-CoV-2 infection or an uninfected control (not recorded which). CDR3s include the opening cysteine and the closing phenylalanine or tryptophan. A D gene is named only where the DNA matches it firmly. Part of the rows lack a size; the others show once, few, many or a class for expanded clones.

j_gene,abundance,d_gene,v_gene,CDR3aa,CDR3nt
TRBJ2-7,few,TRBD1,TRBV6-5,CASSNRGTRYEQYF,TGTGCCAGCAGCAACAGGGGTACTCGCTACGAGCAGTACTTC
TRBJ1-1,few,TRBD1,TRBV5-1,CASSLARGSVTEAFF,TGCGCCAGCAGCTTGGCCAGGGGGAGTGTCACTGAAGCTTTCTTT
TRBJ2-7,few,TRBD1,TRBV4-2,CASSPGGQGAREQYF,TGTGCCAGCAGCCCCGGGGGACAGGGGGCCCGGGAGCAGTACTTC
TRBJ2-7,many,.,TRBV6-2/TRBV6-3,CASSGLYEQYF,TGTGCCAGCAGTGGACTCTACGAGCAGTACTTC
TRBJ1-1,many,.,TRBV10-3,CAISGGGLNTEAFF,TGTGCCATCAGTGGGGGGGGGCTGAACACTGAAGCTTTCTTT
TRBJ1-6,.,.,TRBV5-4,CASSLDGTEGSPLHF,TGTGCCAGCAGTTTGGACGGGACCGAGGGTTCACCCCTCCACTTT
TRBJ2-7,many,TRBD1,TRBV4-1,CASSQGTGRPYEQYF,TGCGCCAGCAGCCAAGGGACAGGGAGACCCTACGAGCAGTACTTC
TRBJ2-2,many,.,TRBV7-9,CASSFDSLSFTGELFF,TGTGCCAGCAGCTTTGACAGCCTCTCGTTCACCGGGGAGCTGTTTTTT
TRBJ1-2,.,TRBD1,TRBV18,CASSLPTGGSPGYTF,TGTGCCAGCTCACTTCCGACAGGGGGCTCACCGGGCTACACCTTC
TRBJ1-1,.,.,TRBV20-1,CSAPATRMNTKAFF,TGCAGTGCACCCGCAACAAGAATGAACACTAAAGCTTTCTTT
TRBJ2-1,.,.,TRBV23-1,CASSQWINEQFF,TGCGCCAGCAGTCAATGGATCAATGAGCAGTTCTTC
TRBJ2-5,.,TRBD2,TRBV20-1,CSARDPSGETQYF,TGCAGTGCTAGAGATCCTAGCGGCGAGACCCAGTACTTC
TRBJ2-7,many,TRBD1,TRBV11-2,CASSLRQGAPTYEQYF,TGTGCCAGCAGCTTAAGACAGGGGGCGCCCACCTACGAGCAGTACTTC
TRBJ1-1,.,TRBD1,TRBV6-2/TRBV6-3,CASSPPGTASTEAFF,TGTGCCAGCAGTCCTCCCGGGACAGCGAGCACTGAAGCTTTCTTT
TRBJ1-1,few,.,TRBV13,CASSFGDGVNTEAGAFF,TGTGCCAGCAGCTTTGGAGATGGGGTGAACACTGAAGCTGGTGCTTTCTTT
TRBJ2-2,.,TRBD1,TRBV7-3,CASSQQGTGELFF,TGTGCCAGCAGTCAACAGGGGACCGGGGAGCTGTTTTTT